A selection of T cell receptor beta chains follows, all from one sample in a study of brain T cells in children with intractable seizures. Sequencing used immunoSEQ multiplex PCR; TCRdb keeps in-frame clones, though not all of them. Among 60,000 to 85,000 clones, 85% to 95% were seen once, and the ten largest hold under 2%. The source was peripheral blood, collected at surgery. All receptors derive from a boy younger than two with tuberous sclerosis and intractable seizures. The CDR3 runs from the conserved cysteine through the conserved F or W. The D gene is left open where the match is weak. Only some rows state a clone size, as once, few, many or a class for expanded clones.

TRBV5-8	-	-	TRBJ1-2	TGTGCCAGCAGCTCTAACCGGGACTGGGGTCATGGCTACACCTTC	CASSSNRDWGHGYTF
TRBV30	once	TRBD1	TRBJ1-2	TGTGCCTGGAGCAACAGGGGTGGCTACACCTTC	CAWSNRGGYTF
TRBV6-1	-	TRBD1	TRBJ1-1	TGTGCCAGCAGTGAAGATCTGGCAGGGGGCTTCAGGAACACTGAAGCTTTCTTT	CASSEDLAGGFRNTEAFF
TRBV10-2	-	-	TRBJ1-4	TGCGCCAGCAGTGAGGACAAAAATGAAAAACTGTTTTTT	CASSEDKNEKLFF
TRBV9	once	-	TRBJ1-3	TGTGCCAGCAGCTTCCGCCCCCAGGGGTCTGACTCTGGAAACACCATATATTTT	CASSFRPQGSDSGNTIYF
TRBV18	-	TRBD1	TRBJ1-4	TGTGCCAGCTCACCACTCCGGGACAGGGGAACTAATGAAAAACTGTTTTTT	CASSPLRDRGTNEKLFF
TRBV2	-	TRBD2	TRBJ2-1	TGTGCCAGCAGGACGCCCCTGGCGGGAGGCTACAATGAGCAGTTCTTC	CASRTPLAGGYNEQFF
TRBV12-3/TRBV12-4	-	-	TRBJ2-7	TGTGCCAGCAACGGACACCCCAACTACGAGCAGTACTTC	CASNGHPNYEQYF
TRBV4-1	-	-	TRBJ2-1	TGCGCCAGCAGCCAAGCTTTGCGTCGAACCGACTACAATGAGCAGTTCTTC	CASSQALRRTDYNEQFF
TRBV10-2	-	TRBD2	TRBJ2-7	TGCGCCAGCAGTGTGGCGGGAGACTACGAGCAGTACTTC	CASSVAGDYEQYF
TRBV4-2	-	-	TRBJ1-4	TGTGCCAGCATGCTCTTGGGGGGGGCAGGTGAAAAACTGTTTTTT	CASMLLGGAGEKLFF
TRBV28	-	TRBD2	TRBJ2-7	TGTGCCAGCAGTATTAGCGGGAGCGACGAGCAGTACTTC	CASSISGSDEQYF
TRBV5-6	-	TRBD2	TRBJ2-1	TGTGCCAGCAGCTTGGAACGTACGGGAGGGGTCAATGAGCAGTTCTTC	CASSLERTGGVNEQFF
TRBV7-8	-	TRBD2	TRBJ2-3	TGTGCCAGCAGCCTCCTCCACGGGACTAGCCCCACAGATACGCAGTATTTT	CASSLLHGTSPTDTQYF
TRBV30	-	TRBD2	TRBJ2-1	TGTGCCTGTCTCAAGGGACTAGCGGACTACAATGAGCAGTTCTTC	CACLKGLADYNEQFF
TRBV12-3/TRBV12-4	once	-	TRBJ1-2	TGTGCCAGCAGGGGGGTTAACTATGGCTACACCTTC	CASRGVNYGYTF
TRBV28	-	TRBD2	TRBJ2-1	TGTGCCAGCAGTTACCCTTTAAGGGCTAGCGGGACGGTGCGTAATGAGCAGTTCTTC	CASSYPLRASGTVRNEQFF
TRBV3-1/TRBV3-2	-	-	TRBJ1-1	TGTGCCAGCAGCCGCCTGACAGGCACTGAAGCTTTCTTT	CASSRLTGTEAFF
TRBV11-3	-	TRBD1	TRBJ2-3	TGTGCCAGCAGCTTGGGGGACAGCTTAACAGATACGCAGTATTTT	CASSLGDSLTDTQYF
TRBV5-1	-	-	TRBJ1-5	TGCGCCAGCAGAAATGACAGCTATCAGCCCCAGCATTTT	CASRNDSYQPQHF
TRBV28	-	-	TRBJ2-1	TGTGCCAGCAGCCAAGGTCCGAACCTATACAATGAGCAGTTCTTC	CASSQGPNLYNEQFF
TRBV6-5	once	TRBD2	TRBJ2-7	TGTGCCAGCAGCAAAGCGGGAAGGGTTGGGGAGCAGTACTTC	CASSKAGRVGEQYF
TRBV14	-	TRBD1	TRBJ1-6	TGTGCCAGCAGCCAAAACAGGGGGGATAATTCACCCCTCCACTTT	CASSQNRGDNSPLHF
TRBV7-9	few	-	TRBJ1-3	TGTGCCAGCAGTCCTCCCCTGGGGGGGCCCTACTCTGGAAACACCATATATTTT	CASSPPLGGPYSGNTIYF
TRBV6-5	-	-	TRBJ2-7	TGTGCCAGCAGTTACTCAGCCCCAGGGGAGGGGGAGCAGTACTTC	CASSYSAPGEGEQYF
TRBV2	-	-	TRBJ1-1	TGTGCCAGCAGTGAAGCCCCGAACACTGAAGCTTTCTTT	CASSEAPNTEAFF
TRBV30	-	-	TRBJ1-2	TGTGCCTGGAGTGTCCCGGGACGGCGGGGTCTTGGCTACACCTTC	CAWSVPGRRGLGYTF
TRBV24-1	-	-	TRBJ1-3	TGTGCCACCAGAAGGCTGGACAGCTCTGGAAACACCATATATTTT	CATRRLDSSGNTIYF
TRBV5-1	-	TRBD1	TRBJ2-2	TGCGCCAGCAGCTTGGTTACAGGGGTGAACACCGGGGAGCTGTTTTTT	CASSLVTGVNTGELFF
TRBV11-2	-	-	TRBJ2-1	TGTGCCAGCAGCTTAGGTGCGGGTGGGACCTACAATGAGCAGTTCTTC	CASSLGAGGTYNEQFF
TRBV6-6	-	TRBD1	TRBJ1-2	TGTGCCAGCAGCCGACAGGGTGAGGGGGTGGGTGGCTACACCTTC	CASSRQGEGVGGYTF
TRBV2	-	-	TRBJ2-3	TGTGCCAGCAGTGACAGGGATACGCAGTATTTT	CASSDRDTQYF
TRBV7-6	-	-	TRBJ1-1	TGTGCCAGCAGCCTAGGGCGGCACACTGAAGCTTTCTTT	CASSLGRHTEAFF
TRBV4-2	-	-	TRBJ1-2	TGTGCCAGCAGCCAGACTTCTGCGGGAACACATGGCTACACCTTC	CASSQTSAGTHGYTF
TRBV15	-	-	TRBJ2-3	TGTGCCACCAGCAGACGAGGCCAAAGCACAGATACGCAGTATTTT	CATSRRGQSTDTQYF
TRBV19	-	TRBD1	TRBJ1-5	TGTGCCAGTACGACGGGACAGGTGTACAATCAGCCCCAGCATTTT	CASTTGQVYNQPQHF
TRBV5-8	-	TRBD1	TRBJ1-6	TGTGCCAGCAGCCCGACAGGGTCAAATTCACCCCTCCACTTT	CASSPTGSNSPLHF
TRBV6-6	-	-	TRBJ2-7	TGTGCCAGCAGTTACTCGGGGGGTATCTACAAGCAGTACTTC	CASSYSGGIYKQYF
TRBV30	-	TRBD1	TRBJ1-3	TGTGCCTGGAGACGGACAGGAAACAAGGGAAACACCATATATTTT	CAWRRTGNKGNTIYF
TRBV6-5	once	TRBD1	TRBJ2-5	TGTGCCAGCAGTCCGACAGGGATGGTGGTGGAGACCCAGTACTTC	CASSPTGMVVETQYF
TRBV11-2	-	-	TRBJ2-1	TGTGCCAGCAGCTTAAGAATCGGAACAGACTACAATGAGCAGTTCTTC	CASSLRIGTDYNEQFF
TRBV7-9	-	TRBD2	TRBJ2-3	TGTGCCAGCAGCTCCCCGCTAAGGACTAGCAAAGATACGCAGTATTTT	CASSSPLRTSKDTQYF
TRBV10-2	-	TRBD2	TRBJ2-7	TGCGCCAGCATTTCTAGCGGGAGGTCCTACGAGCAGTACTTC	CASISSGRSYEQYF
TRBV4-1	-	TRBD1	TRBJ2-7	TGCGCCAGCAGCCCGACCGGGACAGGGCAACGCGAGCAGTACTTC	CASSPTGTGQREQYF
TRBV13	once	-	TRBJ2-3	TGTGCCAGCAGCTTAGGCCCCCGCGCGAGCACAGATACGCAGTATTTT	CASSLGPRASTDTQYF